There are many counts of the clone carrying this TCR beta chain. This specimen comes from a study of T cells in Graves' hyperthyroidism and ophthalmopathy. V lost 3 bases to trimming and J lost 4 bases, with 19 bases between them. The CDR3 runs to 16 residues. Germline CDR1 MDHEN, CDR2 SYDVKM. Amplification of TCR beta CDR3 regions was performed using RNA transcripts as template. A set of HTBI primers served as the primers for a first-round RT-PCR of the TCR CDR3. TCRdb independently ran MiXCR on the multiplex PCR reads; one entry per CDR3 protein. The table records about 360,000 distinct CDR3 sequences, over 15% of them present only once.

The sequence came from a woman aged 18-29 years with Graves' hyperthyroidism. The sample was blood. This sequence joins TRBV28 and TRBJ2-7; D possibly uses TRBD1 or TRBD2 (6 bases each). In DNA form, the CDR3 reads TGTGCCAGCAGTTTCGGGGGCCGGGCAGAACTTTACGAGCAGTACTTC. Protein product: CASSFGGRAELYEQYF.